The following is a TCR beta chain sequence with its context. What it binds is unknown. These data are taken from a study of cytomegalovirus exposure and HLA in healthy donors. Whole-study findings and limits: CMV antigen specificity of a few CMV-associated chains was confirmed in vitro. Rarity characterized most TCR sequences, yet some public TCRs appeared in many donors. Reports showed the classifier diagnosing cytomegalovirus status with high specificity and sensitivity.

The CDR3 totals 14 residues. The V gene's germline CDR1 is SGHDT and CDR2 YYEEEE. Trimming at V came to 0 bases and at J to 7 bases, leaving 5 bases not matched to a gene. The study sampled nominally healthy donors, though unrecorded immune exposures were likely. PCR employed 60 Vbeta and 13 Jbeta primers. The table came from immunoSEQ multiplex PCR; TCRdb's copy has only in-frame clones and leaves some out. There are about 95,000 clones in the sample; 60% to 80% occur only once, and around 15% lies in the top ten. The TCR comes from a woman aged 45 to 65 in good health and CMV-seropositive. The V and J genes are TRBV5-6 and TRBJ2-7; 9 nucleotides line up with TRBD1. Sample: PBMCs. Here the CDR3 reads CASSLVHRGREQYF. The CDR3 DNA reads as TGTGCCAGCAGCTTGGTTCACAGGGGGCGAGAGCAGTACTTC.